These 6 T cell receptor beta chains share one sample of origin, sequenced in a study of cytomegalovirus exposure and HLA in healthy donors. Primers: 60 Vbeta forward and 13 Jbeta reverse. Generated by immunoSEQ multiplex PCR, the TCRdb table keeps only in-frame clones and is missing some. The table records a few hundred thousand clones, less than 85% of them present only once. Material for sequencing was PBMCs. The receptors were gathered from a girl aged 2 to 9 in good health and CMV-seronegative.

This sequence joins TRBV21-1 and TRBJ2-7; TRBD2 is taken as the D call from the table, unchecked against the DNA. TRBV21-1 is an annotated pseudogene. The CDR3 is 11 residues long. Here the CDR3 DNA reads TGTGCCAGCAGCCCTATTAGCGAGCAGTACTTC. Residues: CASSPISEQYF.

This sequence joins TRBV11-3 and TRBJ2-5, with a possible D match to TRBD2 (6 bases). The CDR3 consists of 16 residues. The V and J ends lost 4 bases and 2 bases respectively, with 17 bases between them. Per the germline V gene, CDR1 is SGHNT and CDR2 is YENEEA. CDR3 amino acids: CASSSGDGAVQETQYF. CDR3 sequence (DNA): TGTGCCAGCAGCTCGGGGGACGGTGCTGTGCAAGAGACCCAGTACTTC.

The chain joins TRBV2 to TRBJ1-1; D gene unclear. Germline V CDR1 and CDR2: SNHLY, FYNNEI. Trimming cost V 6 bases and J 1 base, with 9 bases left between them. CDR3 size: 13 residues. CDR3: CASSLDSNTEAFF. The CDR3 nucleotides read TGTGCCAGCAGCCTTGACTCGAACACTGAAGCTTTCTTT.

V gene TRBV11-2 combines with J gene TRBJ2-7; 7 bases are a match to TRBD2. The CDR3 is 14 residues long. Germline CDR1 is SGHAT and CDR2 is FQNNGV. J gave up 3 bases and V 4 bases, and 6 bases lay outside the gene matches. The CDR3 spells CASSSSSGNYEQYF. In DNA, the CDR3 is TGTGCCAGCAGCTCGTCTAGCGGAAACTACGAGCAGTACTTC.

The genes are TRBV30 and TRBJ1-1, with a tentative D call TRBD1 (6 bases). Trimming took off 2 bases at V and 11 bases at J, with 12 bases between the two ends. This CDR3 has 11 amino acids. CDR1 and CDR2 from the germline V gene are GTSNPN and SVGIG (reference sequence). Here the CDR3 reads CAWSRAGDAFF. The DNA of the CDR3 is TGTGCCTGGAGTAGGGCAGGGGACGCTTTCTTT.

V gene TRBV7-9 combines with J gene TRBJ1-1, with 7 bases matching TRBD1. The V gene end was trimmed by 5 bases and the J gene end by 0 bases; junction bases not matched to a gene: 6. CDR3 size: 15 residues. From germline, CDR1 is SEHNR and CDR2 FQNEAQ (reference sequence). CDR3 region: CASSKTGRMNTEAFF. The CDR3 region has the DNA TGTGCCAGCAGCAAGACAGGGCGCATGAACACTGAAGCTTTCTTT.